Here is one TCR beta chain with its context. Its antigen is not known. Brentuximab vedotin exposure varied among the patients, all of whom had relapsed after autologous stem cell transplantation. This CDR3 spans 13 amino acids. Germline CDR1 reads SNHLY; CDR2 reads FYNNEI. V was shortened by 6 bases and J by 5 bases, with 13 bases between the two germline ends. This entry is derived from a study of PD-1 blockade in classical Hodgkin lymphoma. The study's findings and limits: A reduction in baseline TCR diversity was reportedly seen in newly diagnosed patients relative to healthy donors. Any patient who commenced nivolumab under 1 year after ASCT was excluded.

Clones were read by immunoSEQ multiplex PCR, and TCRdb kept only the in-frame ones, dropping some. The profile shows 30,000 to 35,000 clones, approximately 85% of them singletons. The chain links TRBV2 to TRBJ2-5; no reliable D call. This TCR was recovered from a human donor with classical Hodgkin lymphoma. The specimen comprised peripheral blood mononuclear cells (PBMCs), sampled at baseline. CDR3 amino acids: CASSPTARETQYF. The CDR3 DNA reads as TGTGCCAGCAGCCCGACTGCGAGGGAGACCCAGTACTTC.